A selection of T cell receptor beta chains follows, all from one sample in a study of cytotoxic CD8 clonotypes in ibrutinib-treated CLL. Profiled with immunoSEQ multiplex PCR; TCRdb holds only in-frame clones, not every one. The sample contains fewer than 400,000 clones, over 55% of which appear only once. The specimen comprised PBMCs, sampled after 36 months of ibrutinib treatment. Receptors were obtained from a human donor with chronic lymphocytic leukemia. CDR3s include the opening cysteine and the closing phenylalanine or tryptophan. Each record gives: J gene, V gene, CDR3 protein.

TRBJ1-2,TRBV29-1,CSVEKATVNYGYTF
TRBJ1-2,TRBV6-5,CASGTAEYGYTF
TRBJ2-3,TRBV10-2,CASRGGDTDTQYF
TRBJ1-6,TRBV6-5,CASSYAGKYNSPLHF
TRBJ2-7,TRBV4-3,CASSQDSGTRALEQYF
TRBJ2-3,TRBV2,CASHPRRTDTQYF
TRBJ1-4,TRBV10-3,CAISSGTGNEKLFF
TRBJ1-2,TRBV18,CASSLTLGQSAGGYTF
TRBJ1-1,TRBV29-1,CSALQGARTEAFF
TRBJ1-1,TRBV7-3,CASSLLRGGGAFF
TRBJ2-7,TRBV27,CASSLSLGQGTYEQYF
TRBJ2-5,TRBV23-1,CASSLEGAGQETQYF
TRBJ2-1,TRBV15,CATRKMGYNEQFF
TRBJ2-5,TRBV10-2,CASSGVTGGDGRIVETQYF
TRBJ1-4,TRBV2,CASSYTTGGSEKLFF
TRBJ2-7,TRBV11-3,CASSFGRYYEQYF
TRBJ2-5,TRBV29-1,CSVAWVQETQYF
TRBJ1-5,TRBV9,CASSTRQGSYQPQHF
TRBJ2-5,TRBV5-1,CASSLLRGTGQETQYF
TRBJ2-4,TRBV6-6,CASSLGRIQYF
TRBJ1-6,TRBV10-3,CAISESGGHSFSPLHF
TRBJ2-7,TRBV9,CASSPYSGGSYEQYF
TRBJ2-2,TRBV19,CASSMGSGGHGELFF
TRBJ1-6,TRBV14,CASSRRQGSYNSPLHF
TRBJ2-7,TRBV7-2,CASSLALAAYEQYF